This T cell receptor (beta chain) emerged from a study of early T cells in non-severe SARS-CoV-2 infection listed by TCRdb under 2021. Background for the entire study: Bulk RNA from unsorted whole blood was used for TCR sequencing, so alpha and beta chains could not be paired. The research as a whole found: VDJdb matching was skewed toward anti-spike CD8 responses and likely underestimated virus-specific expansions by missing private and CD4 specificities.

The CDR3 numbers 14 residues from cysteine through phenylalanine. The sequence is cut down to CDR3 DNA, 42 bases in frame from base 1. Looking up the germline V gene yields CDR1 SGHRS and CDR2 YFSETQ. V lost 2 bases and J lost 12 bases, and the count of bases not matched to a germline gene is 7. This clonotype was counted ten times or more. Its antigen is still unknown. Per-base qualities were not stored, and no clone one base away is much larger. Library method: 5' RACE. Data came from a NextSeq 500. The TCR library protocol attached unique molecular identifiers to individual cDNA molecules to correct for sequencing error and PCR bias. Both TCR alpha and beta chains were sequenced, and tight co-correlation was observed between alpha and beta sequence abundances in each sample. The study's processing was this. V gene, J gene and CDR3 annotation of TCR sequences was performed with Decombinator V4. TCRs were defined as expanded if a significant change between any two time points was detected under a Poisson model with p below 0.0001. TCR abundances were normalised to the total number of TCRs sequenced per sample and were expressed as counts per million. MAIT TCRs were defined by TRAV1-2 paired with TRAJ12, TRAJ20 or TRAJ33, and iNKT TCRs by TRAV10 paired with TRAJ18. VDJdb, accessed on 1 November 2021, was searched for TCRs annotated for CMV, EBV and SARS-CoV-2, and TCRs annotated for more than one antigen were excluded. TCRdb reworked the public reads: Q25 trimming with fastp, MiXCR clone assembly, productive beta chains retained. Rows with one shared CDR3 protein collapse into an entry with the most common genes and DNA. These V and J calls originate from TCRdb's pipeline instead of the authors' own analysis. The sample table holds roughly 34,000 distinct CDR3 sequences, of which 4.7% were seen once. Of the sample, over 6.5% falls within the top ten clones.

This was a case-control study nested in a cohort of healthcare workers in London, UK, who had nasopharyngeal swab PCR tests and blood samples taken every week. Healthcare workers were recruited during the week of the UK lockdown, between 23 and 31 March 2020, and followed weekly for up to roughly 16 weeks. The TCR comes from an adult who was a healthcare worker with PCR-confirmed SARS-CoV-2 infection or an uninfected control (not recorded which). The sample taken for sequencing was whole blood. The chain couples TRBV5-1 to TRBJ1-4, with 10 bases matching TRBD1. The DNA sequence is TGCGCCAGCAGCTTCGGGACAGGGGAGATGGAACTGTTTTTT. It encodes CASSFGTGEMELFF.